This T cell receptor (beta chain) was observed in a study of T cell responses to AZD1222 COVID-19 vaccine. Whole-study findings and limits: Vaccine-associated CD4 TCRs spanned spike, dominant at 160-218 and 743-854. Recipients of AZD1222 seropositive at baseline numbered only five or six. Donor demographics were predominantly white British with a female majority; clonal diversity may be underestimated. Unmutated regions of variants are reportedly targeted by nearly half of spike-specific TCRs.

Repertoires were generated with immunoSEQ multiplex PCR, while TCRdb's copy carries only in-frame clones and drops some. The sample records tens of thousands of clones, roughly 86% being singletons. A remark on this clone: Its antigen is unknown.

CDR1 is SEHNR, CDR2 FQNEAQ, per germline (reference sequence). V dropped 5 bases and J dropped 5; count of bases not matched to a gene: 14. The CDR3 length is 17 residues. This chain connects TRBV7-9 to TRBJ2-7; 11 positions agree with TRBD2. The receptor was isolated from an adult in good health. Material: peripheral blood, obtained on day 0 of AZD1222 vaccination. CDR3 DNA sequence: TGTGCCAGCAGCGCGAAGTTAACTAGCGGGAGACGGAACGAGCAGTACTTC. It is translated as CASSAKLTSGRRNEQYF.